Listed below are T cell receptor beta chains from one sample, sequenced in a study of shared clonotypes between healthy human individuals. Profiled with immunoSEQ multiplex PCR; TCRdb holds only in-frame clones, not every one. The table records roughly 2,500,000 clones, approximately 93% of them present only once. Sequencing used naive CD4+ T cells from PBMCs. These receptor sequences come from a man aged 18 to 30 in good health. Some clones in this sample may be carry-over from other donors' samples. Each CDR3 is given with its conserved first and last residue. Fields, in order: J gene, D gene, clone size, V gene, CDR3 protein, CDR3 DNA. A D gene is named only where the DNA matches it firmly. Only some rows state a clone size, as once, few, many or a class for expanded clones.

TRBJ2-1,-,-,TRBV28,CASSFVHGGERNSYNEQFF,TGTGCCAGCAGTTTTGTCCATGGGGGAGAGAGGAACTCCTACAATGAGCAGTTCTTC
TRBJ1-2,TRBD1,-,TRBV28,CASSVSGTGDNYGYTF,TGTGCCAGCAGTGTCTCCGGGACAGGGGATAACTATGGCTACACCTTC
TRBJ2-7,TRBD1,few,TRBV28,CASSHTGDYEQYF,TGTGCCAGCAGCCATACAGGGGACTACGAGCAGTACTTC
TRBJ2-1,TRBD2,-,TRBV18,CASSRQRGMWFF,TGTGCCAGCTCACGCCAGCGGGGTATGTGGTTCTTC
TRBJ2-5,-,once,TRBV5-8,CASSLPGSKETQYF,TGTGCCAGCAGCTTGCCAGGGTCAAAGGAGACCCAGTACTTC
TRBJ2-7,-,-,TRBV5-4,CASSRLQGREQYF,TGTGCCAGCAGCCGCTTACAGGGACGCGAGCAGTACTTC
TRBJ2-3,TRBD2,-,TRBV19,CASSIGLLAGSTDTQYF,TGTGCCAGTAGTATAGGGCTACTAGCGGGGAGCACAGATACGCAGTATTTT
TRBJ2-1,TRBD1,-,TRBV18,CASSPVGGQGNNEQFF,TGTGCCAGCTCACCGGTGGGGGGACAGGGGAACAATGAGCAGTTCTTC
TRBJ1-2,-,-,TRBV29-1,CSVANRLANYGYTF,TGCAGCGTTGCTAACAGGCTTGCTAACTATGGCTACACCTTC
TRBJ1-5,TRBD1,once,TRBV6-6,CASSGTGDSPQHF,TGTGCCAGCAGCGGGACAGGTGACTCTCCCCAGCATTTT
TRBJ1-4,-,once,TRBV28,CASSPDGVREKLFF,TGTGCCAGCAGTCCTGATGGAGTAAGAGAAAAACTGTTTTTT
TRBJ2-5,-,once,TRBV18,CASSPYRSGIVTQYF,TGTGCCAGCTCACCATACAGGTCAGGGATTGTAACCCAGTACTTC
TRBJ2-3,TRBD2,-,TRBV5-1,CASRTRLAGEDTQYF,TGCGCCAGCAGGACGAGACTAGCGGGAGAAGATACGCAGTATTTT
TRBJ2-5,-,-,TRBV25-1,CASSPGTPQQETQYF,TGTGCCAGCAGCCCGGGGACACCTCAACAAGAGACCCAGTACTTC
TRBJ1-1,-,-,TRBV25-1,CASGAGGAVTEAFF,TGTGCCAGCGGGGCGGGGGGCGCGGTTACTGAAGCTTTCTTT
TRBJ2-4,-,-,TRBV29-1,CSVEVRSLAKNIQYF,TGCAGCGTTGAAGTCAGGTCACTAGCCAAAAACATTCAGTACTTC
TRBJ2-7,-,-,TRBV2,CASSGRGDGTYEQYF,TGTGCCAGCAGTGGGCGCGGGGACGGAACCTACGAGCAGTACTTC
TRBJ1-5,-,-,TRBV15,CATSRVQRGQPQHF,TGTGCCACCAGCAGAGTACAACGAGGTCAGCCCCAGCATTTT
TRBJ2-1,-,-,TRBV5-4,CASSLDGGTYSYNEQFF,TGTGCCAGCAGCTTGGATGGCGGGACCTACTCCTACAATGAGCAGTTCTTC
TRBJ1-6,-,-,TRBV6-4,CASSVTGNSPLHF,TGTGCCAGCAGTGTAACAGGTAATTCACCCCTCCACTTT
TRBJ2-6,-,-,TRBV7-2,CASSRRDGANVLTF,TGTGCCAGCAGCCGCAGGGATGGGGCCAACGTCCTGACTTTC
TRBJ1-5,-,-,TRBV12-1,CASSLSSEDRGVMEDQPQHF,TGTGCCAGCAGCTTATCAAGTGAGGACAGGGGGGTCATGGAGGATCAGCCCCAGCATTTT
TRBJ2-1,-,-,TRBV5-1,CASSFGTPLDEQFF,TGCGCCAGCAGCTTCGGGACTCCCCTCGATGAGCAGTTCTTC
TRBJ2-7,-,-,TRBV19,CASSRGGYEQYF,TGTGCCAGTAGTAGGGGTGGCTACGAGCAGTACTTC
TRBJ2-5,TRBD2,-,TRBV5-8,CASSSPVLAAKTQYF,TGTGCCAGCAGCTCGCCTGTACTAGCGGCGAAGACCCAGTACTTC